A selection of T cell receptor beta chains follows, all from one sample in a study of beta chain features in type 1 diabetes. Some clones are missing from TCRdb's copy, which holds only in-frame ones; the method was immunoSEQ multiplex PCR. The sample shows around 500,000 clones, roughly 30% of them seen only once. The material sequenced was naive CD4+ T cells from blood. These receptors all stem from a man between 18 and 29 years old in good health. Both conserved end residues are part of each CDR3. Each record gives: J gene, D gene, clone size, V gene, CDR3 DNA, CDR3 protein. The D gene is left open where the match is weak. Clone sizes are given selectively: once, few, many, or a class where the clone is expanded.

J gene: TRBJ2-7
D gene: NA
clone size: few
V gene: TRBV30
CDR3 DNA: TGTGCCTGGAGCCGGGACCGCTACGAGCAGTACTTC
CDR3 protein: CAWSRDRYEQYF

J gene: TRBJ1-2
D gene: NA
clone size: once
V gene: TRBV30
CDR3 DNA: TGTGCCTTGGACAGCGGCTATGGCTACACCTTC
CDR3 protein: CALDSGYGYTF

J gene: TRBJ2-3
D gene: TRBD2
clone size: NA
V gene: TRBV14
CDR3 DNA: TGTGCCAGCAGCCAGCGGACTAGCGCGAATACAGATACGCAGTATTTT
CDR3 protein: CASSQRTSANTDTQYF

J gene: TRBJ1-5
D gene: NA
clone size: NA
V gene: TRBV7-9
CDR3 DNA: TGTGCCAGCAGCATAGGAGGGATTCAGCCCCAGCATTTT
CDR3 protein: CASSIGGIQPQHF

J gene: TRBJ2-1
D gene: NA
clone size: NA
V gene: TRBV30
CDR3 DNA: TGTGCCTGGAGTGTAAGTGGGCAGGTCGTACACAATGAGCAGTTCTTC
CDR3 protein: CAWSVSGQVVHNEQFF

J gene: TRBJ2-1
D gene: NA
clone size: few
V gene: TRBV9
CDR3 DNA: TGTGCCAGCAGCGTAGGCCAGTACAATGAGCAGTTCTTC
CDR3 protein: CASSVGQYNEQFF

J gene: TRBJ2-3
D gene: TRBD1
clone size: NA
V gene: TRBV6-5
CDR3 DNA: TGTGCCAGCAGTTACTCGGGACAGGGCACAGATACGCAGTATTTT
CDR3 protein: CASSYSGQGTDTQYF

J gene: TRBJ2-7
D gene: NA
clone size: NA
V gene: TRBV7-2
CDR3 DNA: TGTGCCAGCAGCTTAGGTTCCACCGGGTACTACGAGCAGTACTTC
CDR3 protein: CASSLGSTGYYEQYF

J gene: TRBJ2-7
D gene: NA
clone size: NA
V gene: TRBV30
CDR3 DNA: TGTGCCGGATTTCACAGGGATCGCTACGAGCAGTACTTC
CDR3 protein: CAGFHRDRYEQYF

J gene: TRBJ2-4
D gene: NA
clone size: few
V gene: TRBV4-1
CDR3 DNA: TGCGCCAGCAGCCCGGATAAGGGACTCAGGGTCGGAAACATTCAGTACTTC
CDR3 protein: CASSPDKGLRVGNIQYF

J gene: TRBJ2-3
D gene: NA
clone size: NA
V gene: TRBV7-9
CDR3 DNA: TGTGCCAGCAGCTGGAGACAGAGCACAGATACGCAGTATTTT
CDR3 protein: CASSWRQSTDTQYF

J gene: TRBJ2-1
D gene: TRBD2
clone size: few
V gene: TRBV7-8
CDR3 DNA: TGTGCCAGCAGCCTCGTACTAGCGGGAGGGCCCAACAATGAGCAGTTCTTC
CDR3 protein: CASSLVLAGGPNNEQFF

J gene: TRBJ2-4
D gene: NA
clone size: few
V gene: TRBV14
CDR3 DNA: TGTGCCAGCAGCACACCAGCGGGCATTCAGTACTTC
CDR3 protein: CASSTPAGIQYF

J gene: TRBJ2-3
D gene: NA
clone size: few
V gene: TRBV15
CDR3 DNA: TGTGCCACCAGCAGAGATTTGGGCAGCACAGATACGCAGTATTTT
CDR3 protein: CATSRDLGSTDTQYF

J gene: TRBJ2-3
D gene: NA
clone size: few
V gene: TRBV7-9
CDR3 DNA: TGTGCCAGCAGCCCCCGGGGGACCACAGATACGCAGTATTTT
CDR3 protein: CASSPRGTTDTQYF

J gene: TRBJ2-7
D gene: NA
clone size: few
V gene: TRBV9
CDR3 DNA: TGTGCCAGCAGCGTCGAGGGATCCTACGAGCAGTACTTC
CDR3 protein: CASSVEGSYEQYF

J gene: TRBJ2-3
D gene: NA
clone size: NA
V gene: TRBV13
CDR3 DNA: TGTGCCAGCAGCTTAAGGGCGGGGACAGATACGCAGTATTTT
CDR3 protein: CASSLRAGTDTQYF

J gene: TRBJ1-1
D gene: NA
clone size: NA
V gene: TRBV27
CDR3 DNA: TGTGCCAGCAGTTTAGAAAGGGGTGTGACTGAAGCTTTCTTT
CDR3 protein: CASSLERGVTEAFF

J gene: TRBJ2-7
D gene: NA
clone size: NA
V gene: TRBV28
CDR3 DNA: TGTGCCAGCAGTTTCGGCTCACTCTGGGAGCAGTACTTC
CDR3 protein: CASSFGSLWEQYF

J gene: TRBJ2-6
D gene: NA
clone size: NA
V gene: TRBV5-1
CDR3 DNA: TGCGCCAGCAGCTTGGGTCTGGGGGCCAACGTCCTGACTTTC
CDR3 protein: CASSLGLGANVLTF

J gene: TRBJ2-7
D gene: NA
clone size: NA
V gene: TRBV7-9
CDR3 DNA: TGTGCCAGCAGCCGCCTCGGCTACGAGCAGTACTTC
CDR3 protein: CASSRLGYEQYF

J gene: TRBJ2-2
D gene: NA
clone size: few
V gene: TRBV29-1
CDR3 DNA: TGCAGCGTGGCCACCCATCTCGTAAACACCGGGGAGCTGTTTTTT
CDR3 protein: CSVATHLVNTGELFF

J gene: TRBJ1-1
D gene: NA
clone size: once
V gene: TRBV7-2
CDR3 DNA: TGTGCCAGCAGCGCCTCTGTTGACACTGAAGCTTTCTTT
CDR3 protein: CASSASVDTEAFF

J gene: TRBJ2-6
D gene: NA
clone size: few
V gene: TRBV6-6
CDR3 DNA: TGTGCCAGCAGTTACCCTGGGACCTCTGGGGCCAACGTCCTGACTTTC
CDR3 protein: CASSYPGTSGANVLTF

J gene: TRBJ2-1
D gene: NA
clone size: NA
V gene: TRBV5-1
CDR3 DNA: TGCGCCAGCAGCTTGGGCGGGGGCAACAACAATGAGCAGTTCTTC
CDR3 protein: CASSLGGGNNNEQFF

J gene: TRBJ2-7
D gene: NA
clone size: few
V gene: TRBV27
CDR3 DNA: TGTGCCAGCAGTACAGACATCTCCTACGAGCAGTACTTC
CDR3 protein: CASSTDISYEQYF

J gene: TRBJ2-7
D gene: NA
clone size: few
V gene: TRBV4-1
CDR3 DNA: TGCGCCAGCAGAATGAGCGGTACCTACGAGCAGTACTTC
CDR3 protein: CASRMSGTYEQYF

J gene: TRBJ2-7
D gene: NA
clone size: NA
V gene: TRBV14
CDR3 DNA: TGTGCCAGCAGCCGGCTTGGGCTTTCCTACGAGCAGTACTTC
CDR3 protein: CASSRLGLSYEQYF

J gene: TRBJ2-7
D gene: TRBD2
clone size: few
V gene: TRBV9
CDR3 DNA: TGTGCCAGCAGCGACGAGAGGGTAGCGGGAGTAGACGAGCAGTACTTC
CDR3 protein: CASSDERVAGVDEQYF

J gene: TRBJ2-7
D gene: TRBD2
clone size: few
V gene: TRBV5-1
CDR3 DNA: TGCGCCAGCAGTAAGGGACTAGCGGGAGTCCGGGGCGAGCAGTACTTC
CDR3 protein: CASSKGLAGVRGEQYF

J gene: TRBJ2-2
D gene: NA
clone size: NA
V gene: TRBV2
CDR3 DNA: TGTGCCAGCAGGGCAGACACCGGGGAGCTGTTTTTT
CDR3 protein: CASRADTGELFF

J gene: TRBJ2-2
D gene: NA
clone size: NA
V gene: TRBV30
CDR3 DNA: TGTGCCTGGACCAGGACAGAAAACACCGGGGAGCTGTTTTTT
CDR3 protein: CAWTRTENTGELFF

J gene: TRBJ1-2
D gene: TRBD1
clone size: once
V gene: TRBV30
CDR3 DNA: TGTGCCTGGAGTTTCCGGGACAGGGAGGTCTATGGCTACACCTTC
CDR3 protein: CAWSFRDREVYGYTF

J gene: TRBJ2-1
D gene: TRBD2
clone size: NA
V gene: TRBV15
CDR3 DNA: TGTGCCACCAGCAGGCCTACTAGCGGGAGGGCCCCCCTCTACAATGAGCAGTTCTTC
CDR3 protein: CATSRPTSGRAPLYNEQFF

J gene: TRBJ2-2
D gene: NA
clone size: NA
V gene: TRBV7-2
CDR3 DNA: TGTGCCAGCACCCTTAACGGGAGAGTTACCGGGGAGCTGTTTTTT
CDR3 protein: CASTLNGRVTGELFF

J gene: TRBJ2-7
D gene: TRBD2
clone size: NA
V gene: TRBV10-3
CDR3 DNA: TGTGCCATCAGTGGAATCCCCAGACTAGCGGGGTCCTCCTACGAGCAGTACTTC
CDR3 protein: CAISGIPRLAGSSYEQYF

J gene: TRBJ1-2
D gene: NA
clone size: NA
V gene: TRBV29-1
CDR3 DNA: TGCAGCGTTGACCCCGGGGGTAACTATGGCTACACCTTC
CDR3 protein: CSVDPGGNYGYTF

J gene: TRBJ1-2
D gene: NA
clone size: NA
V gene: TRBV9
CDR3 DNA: TGTGCCAGCAGCGTATGGAAAGGGGATGATGGCTACACCTTC
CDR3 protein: CASSVWKGDDGYTF

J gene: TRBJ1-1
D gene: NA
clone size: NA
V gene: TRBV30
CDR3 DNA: TGTGCCTGGCAACGAGTCGGGACTGAAGCTTTCTTT
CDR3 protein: CAWQRVGTEAFF

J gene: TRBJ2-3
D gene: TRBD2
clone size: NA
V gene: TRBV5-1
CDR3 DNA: TGCGCCAGCAGCTTGGCGGCGGGAGGGCCCGTAGATACGCAGTATTTT
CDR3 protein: CASSLAAGGPVDTQYF

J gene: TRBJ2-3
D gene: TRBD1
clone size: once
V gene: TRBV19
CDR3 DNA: TGTGCCATCCGGGACAGGGGGACAGATACGCAGTATTTT
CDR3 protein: CAIRDRGTDTQYF

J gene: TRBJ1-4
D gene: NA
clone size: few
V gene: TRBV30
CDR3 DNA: TGTGCCTGGAGTAGACGAAACGAAAAACTGTTTTTT
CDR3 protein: CAWSRRNEKLFF

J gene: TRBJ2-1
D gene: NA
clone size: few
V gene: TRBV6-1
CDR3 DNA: TGTGCCAGCAGTGAAATGCATCCTTACAATGAGCAGTTCTTC
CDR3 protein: CASSEMHPYNEQFF

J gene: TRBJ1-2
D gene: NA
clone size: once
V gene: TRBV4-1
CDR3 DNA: TGCGCCAGCAGCCAAGCTCCGGGAAACTATGGCTACACCTTC
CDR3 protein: CASSQAPGNYGYTF

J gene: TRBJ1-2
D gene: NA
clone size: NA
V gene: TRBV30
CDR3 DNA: TGTGCCTGGAGTCCTTACAGGGAGGGCTACACCTTC
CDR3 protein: CAWSPYREGYTF

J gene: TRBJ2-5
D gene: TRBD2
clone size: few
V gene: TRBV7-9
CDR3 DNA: TGTGCCAGCAGCTTGATTCTAGCGGGACAAGAGACCCAGTACTTC
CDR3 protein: CASSLILAGQETQYF

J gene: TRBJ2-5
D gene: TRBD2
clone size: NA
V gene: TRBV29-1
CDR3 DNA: TGCAGCGGTGGAGGAACTAGCGGGAGCGGAGGGGAGACCCAGTACTTC
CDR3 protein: CSGGGTSGSGGETQYF

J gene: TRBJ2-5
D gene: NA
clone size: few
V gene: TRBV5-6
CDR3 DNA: TGTGCCAGCAGATCAGGGTTCCGGGAGACCCAGTACTTC
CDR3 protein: CASRSGFRETQYF